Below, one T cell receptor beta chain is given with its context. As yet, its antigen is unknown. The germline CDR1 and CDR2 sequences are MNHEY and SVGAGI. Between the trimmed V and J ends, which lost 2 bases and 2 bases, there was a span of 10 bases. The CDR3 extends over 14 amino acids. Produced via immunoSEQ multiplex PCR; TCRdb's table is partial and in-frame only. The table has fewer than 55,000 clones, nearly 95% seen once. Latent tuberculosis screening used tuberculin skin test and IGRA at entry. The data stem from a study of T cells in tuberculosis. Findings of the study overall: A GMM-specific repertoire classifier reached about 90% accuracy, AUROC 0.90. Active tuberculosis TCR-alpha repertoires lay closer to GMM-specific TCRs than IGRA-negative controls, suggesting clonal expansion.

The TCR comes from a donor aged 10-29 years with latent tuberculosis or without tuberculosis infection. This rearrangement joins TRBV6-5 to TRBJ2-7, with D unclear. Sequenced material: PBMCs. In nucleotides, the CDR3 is TGTGCCAGCAGTTACGGAGCCTCCCCCTACGAGCAGTACTTC. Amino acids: CASSYGASPYEQYF.